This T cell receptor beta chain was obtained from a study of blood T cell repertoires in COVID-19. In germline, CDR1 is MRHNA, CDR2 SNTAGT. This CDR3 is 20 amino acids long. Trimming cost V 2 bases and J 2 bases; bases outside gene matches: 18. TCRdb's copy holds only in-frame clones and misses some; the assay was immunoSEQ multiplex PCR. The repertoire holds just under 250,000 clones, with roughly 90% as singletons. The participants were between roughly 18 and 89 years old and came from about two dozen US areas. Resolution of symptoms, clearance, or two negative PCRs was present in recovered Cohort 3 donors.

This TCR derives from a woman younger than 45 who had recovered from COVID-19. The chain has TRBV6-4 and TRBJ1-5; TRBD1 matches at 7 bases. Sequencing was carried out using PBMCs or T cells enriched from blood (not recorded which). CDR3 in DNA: TGTGCCAGCAGTGACCATCTAAACCGGGACAGAAAAAGGGGCAATCAGCCCCAGCATTTT. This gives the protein CASSDHLNRDRKRGNQPQHF.